This record looks at one T cell receptor (beta chain) sequence and its context. Clones were read by immunoSEQ multiplex PCR, and TCRdb kept only the in-frame ones, dropping some. Of under 30,000 clones in the sample, roughly 90% were seen once. This record belongs to a study of T cell responses to AZD1222 COVID-19 vaccine. The CDR3 contains 15 residues. V lost 5 bases to trimming and J lost 4 bases; unmatched junction nucleotides: 8. Germline values: CDR1 LNHDA, CDR2 SQIVND (reference sequence). The V gene is TRBV19, the J gene TRBJ2-5, with 9 bases aligning to TRBD2. This receptor was obtained from an adult who received the AZD1222 COVID-19 vaccine. Specimen: peripheral blood, collected 28 days after the second AZD1222 dose. The CDR3 DNA reads as TGTGCCAGTAGTCCACAGGGACTAGCCGGAGAGACCCAGTACTTC. This sequence encodes CASSPQGLAGETQYF.